The 9 T cell receptor beta chains in this list originate from one sample, sequenced in a study of esophageal squamous cell carcinoma under preoperative chemotherapy. One entry per CDR3 protein results from TCRdb running MiXCR on the PCR reads. This table has over 14,000 distinct CDR3 sequences, roughly 60% appearing once. Time point: before preoperative PTX-NDP chemotherapy. Sample collection occurred from a patient given preoperative chemotherapy. Every receptor here comes from a human donor with esophageal squamous cell carcinoma. The donor label of this sample is uncertain.

The rearrangement uses TRBV7-2 and TRBJ2-5; 9 bases match TRBD2. The closer fit of TRBJ2-1 to the DNA end suggests the J call may be wrong. Per the germline V gene, CDR1 is SGHTA and CDR2 is FQGNSA. This CDR3 contains 15 residues. The CDR3: CASSLDSGGYNEQFF. Here the CDR3 DNA reads TGTGCCAGCAGCTTAGACAGCGGGGGGTACAATGAGCAGTTCTTC.

This clonotype was detected once. The junction does not match germline at one end; this may be a read error. The rearrangement uses TRBV10-3 and TRBJ2-5; D perhaps matches TRBD2 (6 bases). The CDR3 has 14 residues. Germline V gene lookup returns CDR1 ENHRY and CDR2 SYGVKD. The CDR3 DNA sequence: TGTGGCGGCGCGGGGCGGTGGGCCAAAAATACGCAGTATTTC. This sequence encodes CGGAGRWAKNTQYF.

This clonotype has a single count. This chain connects TRBV6-1 to TRBJ2-2, with D possibly being TRBD1 or TRBD2 (5 bases each). Germline assignment: CDR1 MNHNS and CDR2 SASEGT. This CDR3 is 15 amino acids long. With 6 bases removed from V and 13 bases from J, the gap between germline ends came to 24 bases. In DNA, the CDR3 is TGTGCCAGCAGAACCGAGGAGGTGGACACCGGGACGCTGTTTTTT. Translated, it gives CASRTEEVDTGTLFF.

This clonotype was found many times. Just one base apart from a much larger clone, this may be a read error. V and J are TRBV6-5 and TRBJ2-1; D ambiguous. Germline V gives CDR1 MNHEY, CDR2 SVGAGI. CDR3 length: 15 residues. Trimming shortened V by 6 bases and J by 10 bases, and 22 bases separated the two germline ends. The CDR3 DNA reads TGTGCCAGCAGACAGACCAATTTCCCTTCCTACGAGCAGTTCTTC. It codes for CASRQTNFPSYEQFF.

The V gene is TRBV6-5, the J gene TRBJ2-2, with D unclear. Trimming shortened V by 0 bases and J by 8 bases, and 10 bases separated the two germline ends. Germline values: CDR1 MNHEY, CDR2 SVGAGI. The CDR3 covers 14 residues. CDR3 loop: CASSYSGKSGELFF. The CDR3 DNA reads as TGTGCCAGCAGTTACTCAGGGAAGTCGGGGGAGCTGTTTTTT.

This chain connects TRBV12-3 or TRBV12-4 to TRBJ2-1; D gene unclear. V shed 6 bases and J shed 4 bases, with 10 bases lying between them. The CDR3 extends over 13 amino acids. This chain's CDR3 is CASRDPSYNEQFF. In DNA, the CDR3 is TGTGCCAGCAGGGACCCATCGTACAATGAGCAGTTCTTC.

V gene TRBV6-1 combines with J gene TRBJ2-5; perhaps TRBD2 as D (5 bases). V lost 2 bases and J 13 bases, leaving 26 bases between the germline ends. Germline loops: CDR1 MNHNS, CDR2 SASEGT. This CDR3 contains 16 residues. The CDR3 DNA reads as TGTGCCAGCAGTGAAATCCTGTGTTCGGGGAACGAGGCCCTGTACTTC. Its translation: CASSEILCSGNEALYF.

On this clonotype itself: An end of the junction differs from the germline gene, which may be a read error. The chain is built from TRBV6-1 and TRBJ2-4; TRBD2 agrees at 7 bases. This CDR3 contains 15 residues. In germline, CDR1 is MNHNS, CDR2 SASEGT. This CDR3 is CASSDGGRAKETQYF. The CDR3 nucleotides are TGTGCCAGCAGTGATGGGGGGAGGGCCAAAGAGACCCAGTATTTC.

V usage is TRBV7-2 and J usage is TRBJ2-5; 7 bases map to TRBD2. The DNA end is more similar to TRBJ2-1, so the J call may be wrong. The CDR3 is 13 residues long. Germline CDR1 reads SGHTA; CDR2 reads FQGNSA. CDR3: CASSEGGDYQQFF. Here the CDR3 DNA reads TGTGCCAGCAGCGAAGGAGGGGACTATCAGCAGTTCTTC.